The entry below describes one T cell receptor beta chain. Its antigen is still unknown. The record has no base qualities; no much larger clone is one base away. From the cysteine through the phenylalanine, the CDR3 covers 15 amino acids. Solely the CDR3 DNA is kept, with 45 bases framed from the first base. Via the germline V gene (reference sequence), CDR1 is SGHNT and CDR2 YYREEE. For this chain, trimming is 4 bases at the V end and 5 bases at the J end, and the number of junction bases without a gene match is 11. Library method: the immunoSEQ multiplex PCR assay. TCRdb re-hosts the immuneACCESS table, in-frame sequences only. Its copies lack some clones; in the studies checked, an unresolved V gene accounts for under half of them, and the cause for the rest is not known. This sample has roughly 90,000 clones in its table, and about 94% of those were observed once. Clones ranked in the top ten supply less than 2.5% of the sample.

The data originate from a study of T cell changes during pregnancy in multiple sclerosis (dated by TCRdb to 2018 to 2020). Study-wide context: The study looked at changes in the T cell repertoire across pregnancy in women with multiple sclerosis.

The TCR sequence derives from a female donor with multiple sclerosis, enrolled in a pregnancy study. The sequencing used peripheral blood, collected in the third trimester of pregnancy. The chain uses TRBV5-4 and TRBJ2-7, and 8 junctional nucleotides match TRBD2. The CDR3 sequence is CASSQWGIGRDEQYF. The DNA sequence reads TGTGCCAGCAGCCAATGGGGGATCGGGAGGGACGAGCAGTACTTC. With all but the CDR3 taken from the reference TRBV5-4 and TRBJ2-7 genes, the full variable domain is: ETGVTQSPTHLIKTRGQQVTLRCSSQSGHNTVSWYQQALGQGPQFIFQYYREEENGRGNFPPRFSGLQFPNYSSELNVNALELDDSALYLCASSQWGIGRDEQYFGPGTRLTVT.